A selection of T cell receptor beta chains follows, all from one sample in a study of CD8+CD57+ T cells in acquired aplastic anemia. Using its own MiXCR run on the reads, TCRdb lists one record per CDR3 protein. The data contain 130,000 or so distinct CDR3 sequences, approximately 41% of them seen just once; the ten biggest clones take up about 3%. Sequencing was carried out using sorted CD4+, CD8+, or CD8+CD57+ T cells (not recorded which) from PBMCs. The receptors derive from a human donor with aplastic anemia. The CDR3 runs from the conserved cysteine through the conserved F or W. D genes are given only for firm matches. The size of a clone is reported for some rows only, either as once, few or many, or as a class for expanded clones.

size	V	J	D	CDR3	DNA
many	TRBV6-2/TRBV6-3	TRBJ2-7	.	CASSPFPSYEQYF	TGTGCCAGCAGTCCATTCCCCTCCTACGAGCAGTACTTC
many	TRBV15	TRBJ1-2	.	CATSRGGGIYGYTF	TGTGCCACCAGCAGAGGGGGGGGGATTTATGGCTACACCTTC
.	TRBV7-2	TRBJ1-1	.	CASSWGRSTEAFF	TGTGCCAGCAGTTGGGGCCGAAGCACTGAAGCTTTCTTT
.	TRBV19	TRBJ1-2	.	CASTTSVANYGYTF	TGTGCCAGTACTACCTCCGTCGCTAACTATGGCTACACCTTC
many	TRBV7-9	TRBJ2-3	.	CASSLGGNKKDTQYF	TGTGCCAGCAGTCTAGGGGGAAACAAGAAAGATACGCAGTATTTT
.	TRBV7-3	TRBJ2-7	.	CASSLGGTRSYEQYF	TGTGCCAGCAGCTTAGGGGGGACAAGGTCTTACGAGCAGTACTTC
once	TRBV7-6	TRBJ1-1	.	CAGSFPKGTEAFF	TGTGCCGGCAGCTTCCCGAAGGGCACTGAAGCTTTCTTT
.	TRBV29-1	TRBJ2-7	.	CSVFSVSEQYF	TGCAGCGTCTTCTCTGTATCCGAGCAGTACTTC
many	TRBV28	TRBJ1-2	.	CASSPLRVGGYTF	TGTGCCAGCAGCCCCCTGCGGGTGGGAGGCTACACCTTC
.	TRBV5-1	TRBJ2-3	TRBD2	CASSYGLAGGRDTQYF	TGCGCCAGCAGCTACGGACTAGCGGGGGGGCGGGATACGCAGTATTTT
many	TRBV10-3	TRBJ1-4	TRBD1	CAISDMGRGNEKLFF	TGTGCCATCAGTGATATGGGCAGGGGGAATGAAAAACTGTTTTTT
.	TRBV6-1	TRBJ1-1	.	CASRGRAGNTEAFF	TGTGCCAGCAGGGGAAGGGCGGGTAACACTGAAGCTTTCTTT
many	TRBV13	TRBJ1-6	.	CASSLRGSYNSPLHF	TGTGCCAGCAGCCTCAGGGGCTCCTATAATTCACCCCTCCACTTT
many	TRBV20-1	TRBJ1-5	.	CSAPLVGGNQPQHF	TGCAGTGCTCCCTTGGTAGGGGGCAATCAGCCCCAGCATTTT
many	TRBV2	TRBJ2-2	.	CASSDDIRNTGELFF	TGTGCCAGCAGTGACGACATCCGTAACACCGGGGAGCTGTTTTTT
few	TRBV20-1	TRBJ2-2	.	CSARDMGTGELFF	TGCAGTGCTAGAGATATGGGCACCGGGGAGCTGTTTTTT
.	TRBV4-2	TRBJ2-1	TRBD2	CASSPGAGGPHEQFF	TGTGCCAGCAGCCCAGGGGCGGGGGGGCCCCATGAGCAGTTCTTC
few	TRBV4-3	TRBJ2-7	.	CASSQGGFLEFRGPYEQYF	TGCGCCAGCAGCCAAGGGGGGTTCCTTGAGTTCCGGGGGCCCTACGAGCAGTACTTC
many	TRBV20-1	TRBJ1-3	.	CSALEGVGNTIYF	TGCAGTGCCCTGGAGGGGGTCGGAAACACCATATATTTT
many	TRBV20-1	TRBJ1-2	TRBD1	CSARDRQGANYGYTF	TGCAGTGCTAGAGATCGGCAGGGGGCTAACTATGGCTACACCTTC
many	TRBV5-1	TRBJ2-1	.	CASSPEGVNLEQFF	TGCGCCAGCAGCCCAGAGGGGGTGAACCTTGAGCAGTTCTTC
many	TRBV7-2	TRBJ1-1	.	CASSSPGRTANTEAFF	TGTGCCAGCAGCAGCCCGGGAAGGACAGCGAACACTGAAGCTTTCTTT
many	TRBV11-2	TRBJ2-7	TRBD1	CASRTGAVSYEQYF	TGTGCCAGCAGAACAGGGGCCGTTTCCTACGAGCAGTACTTC
once	TRBV10-3	TRBJ2-5	.	CAISDPGRAQYF	TGTGCCATCAGTGACCCAGGGAGAGCCCAGTACTTC
.	TRBV20-1	TRBJ1-1	.	CSAREGGRANTEAFF	TGCAGTGCTAGAGAGGGAGGTAGAGCGAACACTGAAGCTTTCTTT
many	TRBV15	TRBJ2-7	.	CATSGRGLAYEQYF	TGTGCCACCAGCGGCCGGGGCCTAGCCTACGAGCAGTACTTC
many	TRBV20-1	TRBJ1-2	.	CSARTTGSGPNGYTF	TGCAGTGCTAGGACAACAGGGAGTGGGCCTAATGGCTACACCTTC
many	TRBV3-1	TRBJ2-7	TRBD2	CASSPGLAAFYEQYF	TGTGCCAGCAGCCCGGGACTAGCGGCGTTCTACGAGCAGTACTTC
many	TRBV9	TRBJ2-3	TRBD2	CASSLSGTSTDTQYF	TGTGCCAGCAGCTTAAGCGGGACCAGCACAGATACGCAGTATTTT
.	TRBV19	TRBJ2-3	TRBD2	CAVGRRGTDTQYF	TGTGCAGTAGGGAGGCGGGGGACAGATACGCAGTATTTT
.	TRBV30	TRBJ1-4	TRBD1	CAWSGGGGSEKLFF	TGTGCCTGGAGTGGTGGAGGGGGCAGTGAAAAACTGTTTTTT
many	TRBV6-1	TRBJ2-3	TRBD2	CASTSGGRSTDTQYF	TGTGCCAGCACGAGCGGGGGGCGAAGCACAGATACGCAGTATTTT
many	TRBV24-1	TRBJ2-3	.	CATSTSSSRGHTDTQYF	TGTGCCACCAGTACATCTAGTAGCAGGGGACACACAGATACGCAGTATTTT
many	TRBV9	TRBJ2-3	.	CASSVDTGKDTQYF	TGTGCCAGCAGCGTAGATACAGGGAAGGATACGCAGTATTTT
many	TRBV2	TRBJ1-3	TRBD1	CASSDPRDRGLSSGNTIYF	TGTGCCAGCAGTGATCCCCGGGACAGGGGGCTCTCTAGTGGAAACACCATATATTTT
many	TRBV12-3/TRBV12-4	TRBJ2-2	.	CASSFVGKNTGELFF	TGTGCCAGCAGTTTCGTAGGGAAAAACACCGGGGAGCTGTTTTTT
many	TRBV19	TRBJ1-2	.	CASSTTVIDYGYTF	TGTGCCAGTAGCACAACGGTGATAGACTATGGCTACACCTTC
.	TRBV20-1	TRBJ1-5	.	CSALGPRNQPQHF	TGCAGTGCCCTGGGGCCCCGGAATCAGCCCCAGCATTTT
many	TRBV20-1	TRBJ1-5	TRBD1	CSARDGVGTGANQPQHF	TGCAGTGCTAGAGATGGGGTAGGGACAGGGGCAAATCAGCCCCAGCATTTT
few	TRBV10-3	TRBJ2-1	TRBD1	CAITRTGDNEQFF	TGTGCCATCACCAGGACAGGGGACAATGAGCAGTTCTTC
.	TRBV11-1	TRBJ2-3	TRBD1	CASSTGTGGADTQYF	TGTGCCAGCAGCACCGGGACAGGGGGGGCAGATACGCAGTATTTT
many	TRBV7-2	TRBJ1-1	.	CASRRQENTEAFF	TGTGCCAGCAGACGACAGGAGAACACTGAAGCTTTCTTT
.	TRBV2	TRBJ2-7	TRBD1	CASSGGTGVHEQYF	TGTGCCAGCAGTGGCGGGACAGGGGTCCACGAGCAGTACTTC
.	TRBV30	TRBJ1-4	.	CAGRIINEKLFF	TGTGCCGGGAGGATTATTAATGAAAAACTGTTTTTT
many	TRBV29-1	TRBJ1-5	.	CSARTGIGQPQHF	TGCAGCGCCCGAACAGGGATCGGGCAGCCCCAGCATTTT
few	TRBV12-5	TRBJ2-5	.	CASGLTPLLTEVQETQYF	TGTGCTAGTGGTTTGACACCCCTCCTTACAGAAGTCCAAGAGACCCAGTACTTC
many	TRBV7-9	TRBJ2-5	TRBD2	CASSFQRGPQETQYF	TGTGCCAGCAGCTTCCAGCGGGGGCCACAAGAGACCCAGTACTTC
.	TRBV6-5	TRBJ1-2	.	CASSYGDRDGDYGYTF	TGTGCCAGCAGTTACGGGGATAGGGACGGAGACTATGGCTACACCTTC
many	TRBV25-1	TRBJ1-2	.	CASKGDYGYTF	TGTGCCAGCAAGGGTGACTATGGCTACACCTTC
.	TRBV18	TRBJ1-6	TRBD1	CASSAATGLNSPLHF	TGTGCCAGCTCAGCCGCGACAGGGCTAAATTCACCCCTCCACTTT
many	TRBV12-3/TRBV12-4	TRBJ1-5	TRBD1	CASSLETGGQLQPQHF	TGTGCCAGCAGTTTAGAAACAGGGGGCCAACTACAGCCCCAGCATTTT
many	TRBV29-1	TRBJ1-5	.	CSVAGENNQPQHF	TGCAGCGTTGCCGGGGAGAACAATCAGCCCCAGCATTTT
.	TRBV10-1	TRBJ2-7	TRBD1	CASSVRDRPGDEQYF	TGCGCCAGCAGTGTCCGGGACAGGCCAGGCGACGAGCAGTACTTC
many	TRBV30	TRBJ1-1	.	CAWSVSGLRFTNTEAFF	TGTGCCTGGAGTGTGTCAGGCTTGAGGTTTACGAACACTGAAGCTTTCTTT